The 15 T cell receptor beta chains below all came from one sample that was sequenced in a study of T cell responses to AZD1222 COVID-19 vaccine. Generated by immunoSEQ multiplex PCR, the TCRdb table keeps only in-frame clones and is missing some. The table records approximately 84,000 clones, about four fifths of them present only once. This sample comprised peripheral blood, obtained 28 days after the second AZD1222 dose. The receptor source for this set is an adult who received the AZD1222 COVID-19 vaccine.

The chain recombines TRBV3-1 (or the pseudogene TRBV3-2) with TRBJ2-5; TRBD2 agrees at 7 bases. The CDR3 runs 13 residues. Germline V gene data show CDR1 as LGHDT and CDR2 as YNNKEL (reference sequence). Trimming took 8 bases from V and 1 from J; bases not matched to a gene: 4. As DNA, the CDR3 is TGTGCCAGCTGCGGCGGGGGCCAAGAGACCCAGTACTTC. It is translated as CASCGGGQETQYF.

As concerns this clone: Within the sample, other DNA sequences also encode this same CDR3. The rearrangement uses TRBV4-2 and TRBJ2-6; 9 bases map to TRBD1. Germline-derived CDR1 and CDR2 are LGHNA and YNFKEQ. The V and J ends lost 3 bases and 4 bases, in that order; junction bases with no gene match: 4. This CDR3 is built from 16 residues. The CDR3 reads CASSQGTGSGANVLTF. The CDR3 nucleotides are TGTGCCAGCAGCCAGGGGACAGGGAGCGGGGCCAACGTCCTGACTTTC.

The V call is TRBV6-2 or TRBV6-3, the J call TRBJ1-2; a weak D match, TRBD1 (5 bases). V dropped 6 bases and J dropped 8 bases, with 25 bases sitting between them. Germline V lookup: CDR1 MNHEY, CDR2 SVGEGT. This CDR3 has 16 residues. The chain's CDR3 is CASSLVARALLFGYTF. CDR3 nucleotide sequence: TGTGCCAGCAGCCTCGTGGCCAGGGCCTTATTATTCGGCTACACCTTC.

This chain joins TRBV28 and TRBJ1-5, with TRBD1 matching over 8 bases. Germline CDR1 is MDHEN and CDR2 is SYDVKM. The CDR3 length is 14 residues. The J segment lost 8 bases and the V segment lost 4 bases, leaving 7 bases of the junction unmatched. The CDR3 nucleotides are TGTGCCAGCAGTTCCCGGACAGGGCAAGAGCCCCAGCATTTT. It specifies CASSSRTGQEPQHF.

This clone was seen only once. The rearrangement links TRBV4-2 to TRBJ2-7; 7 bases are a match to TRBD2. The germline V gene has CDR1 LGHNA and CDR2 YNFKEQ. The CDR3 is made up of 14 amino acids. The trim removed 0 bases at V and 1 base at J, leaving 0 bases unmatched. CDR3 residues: CASSQDSGSYEQYF. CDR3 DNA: TGTGCCAGCAGCCAAGATAGCGGGTCCTACGAGCAGTACTTC.

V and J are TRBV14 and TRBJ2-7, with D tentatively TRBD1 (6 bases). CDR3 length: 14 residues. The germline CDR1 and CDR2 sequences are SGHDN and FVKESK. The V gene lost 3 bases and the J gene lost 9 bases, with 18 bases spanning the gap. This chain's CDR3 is CASSHGTITSGQYF. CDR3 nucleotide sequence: TGTGCCAGCAGCCACGGGACAATTACGTCGGGGCAGTACTTC. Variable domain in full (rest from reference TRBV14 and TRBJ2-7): EAGVTQFPSHSVIEKGQTVTLRCDPISGHDNLYWYRRVMGKEIKFLLHFVKESKQDESGMPNNRFLAERTGGTYSTLKVQPAELEDSGVYFCASSHGTITSGQYFGPGTRLTVT.

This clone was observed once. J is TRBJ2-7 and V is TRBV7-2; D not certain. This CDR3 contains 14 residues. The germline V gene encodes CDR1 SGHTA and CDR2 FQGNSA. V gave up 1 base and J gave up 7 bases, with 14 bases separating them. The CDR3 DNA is TGTGCCAGCAGCTTAGATGCCGAGGTACGGGAGCAGTACTTC. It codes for CASSLDAEVREQYF.

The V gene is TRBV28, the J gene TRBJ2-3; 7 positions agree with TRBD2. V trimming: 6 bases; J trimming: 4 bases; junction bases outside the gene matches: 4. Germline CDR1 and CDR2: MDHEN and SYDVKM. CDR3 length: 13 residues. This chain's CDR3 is CASRTSVADTQYF. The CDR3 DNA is TGTGCCAGCAGAACTAGCGTGGCAGATACGCAGTATTTT.

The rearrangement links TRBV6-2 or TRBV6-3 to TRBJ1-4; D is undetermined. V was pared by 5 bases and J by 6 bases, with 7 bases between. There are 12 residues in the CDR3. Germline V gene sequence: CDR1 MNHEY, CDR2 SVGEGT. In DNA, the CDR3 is TGTGCCAGCAGTGGAGACGATGAAAAACTGTTTTTT. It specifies CASSGDDEKLFF.

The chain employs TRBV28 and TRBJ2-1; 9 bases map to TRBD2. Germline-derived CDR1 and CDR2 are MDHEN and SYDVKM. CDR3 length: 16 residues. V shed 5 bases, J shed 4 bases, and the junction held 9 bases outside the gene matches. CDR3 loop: CASSPLTSGLYNEQFF. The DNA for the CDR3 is TGTGCCAGCAGTCCCTTGACTAGCGGCTTATACAATGAGCAGTTCTTC.

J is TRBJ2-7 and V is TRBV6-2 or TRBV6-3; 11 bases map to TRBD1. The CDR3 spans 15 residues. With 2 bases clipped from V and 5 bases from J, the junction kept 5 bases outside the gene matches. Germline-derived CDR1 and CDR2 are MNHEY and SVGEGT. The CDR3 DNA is TGTGCCAGCAGTTACGGGACAGGGGGGCCCCACGAGCAGTACTTC. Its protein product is CASSYGTGGPHEQYF.

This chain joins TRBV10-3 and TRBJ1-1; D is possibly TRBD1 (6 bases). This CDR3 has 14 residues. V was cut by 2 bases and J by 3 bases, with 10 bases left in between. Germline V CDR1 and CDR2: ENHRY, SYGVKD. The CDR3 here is CAISEPGDYTEAFF. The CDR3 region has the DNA TGTGCCATCAGTGAGCCAGGGGACTACACTGAAGCTTTCTTT.

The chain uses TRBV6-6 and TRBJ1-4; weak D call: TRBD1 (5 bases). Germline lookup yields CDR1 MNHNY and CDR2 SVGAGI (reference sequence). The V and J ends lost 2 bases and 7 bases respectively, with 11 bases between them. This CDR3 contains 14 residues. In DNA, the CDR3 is TGTGCCAGCAGTTACCGGGGGTCGAGTGAAAAACTGTTTTTT. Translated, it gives CASSYRGSSEKLFF.

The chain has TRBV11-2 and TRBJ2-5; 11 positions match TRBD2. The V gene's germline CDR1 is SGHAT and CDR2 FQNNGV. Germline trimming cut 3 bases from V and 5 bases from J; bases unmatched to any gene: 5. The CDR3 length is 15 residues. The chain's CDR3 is CASSFTSGSEETQYF. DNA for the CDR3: TGTGCCAGCAGCTTCACTAGCGGGAGCGAGGAGACCCAGTACTTC.

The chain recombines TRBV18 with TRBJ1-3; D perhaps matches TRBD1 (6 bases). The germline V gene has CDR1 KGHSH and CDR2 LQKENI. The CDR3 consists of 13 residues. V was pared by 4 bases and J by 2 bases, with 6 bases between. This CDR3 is CASSQGAGNTIYF. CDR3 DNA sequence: TGTGCCAGCTCACAGGGGGCTGGAAACACCATATATTTT. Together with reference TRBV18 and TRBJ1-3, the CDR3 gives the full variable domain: NAGVMQNPRHLVRRRGQEARLRCSPMKGHSHVYWYRQLPEEGLKFMVYLQKENIIDESGMPKERFSAEFPKEGPSILRIQQVVRGDSAAYFCASSQGAGNTIYFGEGSWLTVV.